The present TCR beta chain was sequenced within a study of shared clonotypes between healthy human individuals. With V trimmed by 2 bases and J by 0 bases, 3 bases remained unmatched. The CDR3 loop spans 16 amino acids. Germline values: CDR1 MNHEY, CDR2 SMNVEV (reference sequence). Findings of the study overall: Depth of sequencing was expected to influence donor clonotype sharing. Naive subsets usually exceeded memory subsets in estimated richness.

As concerns this clone: Its antigen is undetermined. The sample holds other DNA sequences that translate to the same CDR3.

The authors ran the assay at deep level. The assay was immunoSEQ multiplex PCR, and TCRdb's table has in-frame clones only and misses some. Here the sample spans approximately 1.9 million clones, about 94% being singletons. Naive CD8 cells lacked CD45RO and underwent positive selection for CCR7, leaving out terminally differentiated effector memory CD45RA+ cells. The sequenced sample was naive CD8+ T cells from PBMCs. This TCR was recovered from a man between 18 and 29 years old in good health. Some clones in this sample may be carry-over from other donors' samples. The chain employs TRBV27 and TRBJ1-5; 8 bases map to TRBD1. CDR3 amino acids: CASSLGQGYSNQPQHF. DNA of the CDR3: TGTGCCAGCAGTTTAGGACAGGGCTATAGCAATCAGCCCCAGCATTTT.